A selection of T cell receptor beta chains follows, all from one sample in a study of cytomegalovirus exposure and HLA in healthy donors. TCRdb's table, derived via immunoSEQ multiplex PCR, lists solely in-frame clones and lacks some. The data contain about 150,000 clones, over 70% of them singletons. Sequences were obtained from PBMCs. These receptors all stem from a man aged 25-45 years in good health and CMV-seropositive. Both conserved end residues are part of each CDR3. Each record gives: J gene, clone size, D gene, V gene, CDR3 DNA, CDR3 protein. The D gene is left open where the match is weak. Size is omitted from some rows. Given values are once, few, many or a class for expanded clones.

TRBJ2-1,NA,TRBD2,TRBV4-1,TGCGCCAGCAGCCAAGAGAGGGCGGGGACTATCGGCAATGAGCAGTTCTTC,CASSQERAGTIGNEQFF
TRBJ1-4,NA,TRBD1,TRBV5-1,TGCGCCAGCGATACCGGGACAGGGGGCCCAACTAATGAAAAACTGTTTTTT,CASDTGTGGPTNEKLFF
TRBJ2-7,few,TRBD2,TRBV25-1,TGTGCCAGCAGTGAAATGAGGAGCGGGGAGCTCTCCTACGAGCAGTACTTC,CASSEMRSGELSYEQYF
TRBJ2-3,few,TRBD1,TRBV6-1,TGTGCCAGCAGTGATGATCCGGGACAGGGTGCAGATACGCAGTATTTT,CASSDDPGQGADTQYF
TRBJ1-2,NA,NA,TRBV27,TGTGCCAGCTGGACAATAGATGGCTACACCTTC,CASWTIDGYTF
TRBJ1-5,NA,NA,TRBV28,TGTGCCAGCAGTTTATTAGTTCAGCCCCAGCATTTT,CASSLLVQPQHF
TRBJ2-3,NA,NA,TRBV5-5,TGTGCCAGCAGCTCCCCGTGGGCGGGATACACAGATACGCAGTATTTT,CASSSPWAGYTDTQYF
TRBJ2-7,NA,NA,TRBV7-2,TGTGCCAGCAGTTCTACCGGAACAGCTTACTACGAGCAGTACTTC,CASSSTGTAYYEQYF
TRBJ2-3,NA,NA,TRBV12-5,TGTGCTAGTGGTTTGGTATTGCGCGAGGGCACAGATACGCAGTATTTT,CASGLVLREGTDTQYF
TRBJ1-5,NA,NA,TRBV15,TGTGCCACCAGCACGGGAAATAGCAATCAGCCCCAGCATTTT,CATSTGNSNQPQHF
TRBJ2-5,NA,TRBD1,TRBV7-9,TGTTCCAGCAGCCTCAGGACAGGGGGCGCGGAGACCCAGTACTTC,CSSSLRTGGAETQYF
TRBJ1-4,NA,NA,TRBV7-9,TGTGCCAGCAGCCCCCGCGGGGGTGGACTGTTTTTT,CASSPRGGGLFF
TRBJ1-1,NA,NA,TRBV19,TGTGCCAGTAAACGGTCGAACACTGAAGCTTTCTTT,CASKRSNTEAFF
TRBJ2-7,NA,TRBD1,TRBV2,TGTGCCAGCACTTATGGGACAGCGACCTACGAGCAGTACTTC,CASTYGTATYEQYF
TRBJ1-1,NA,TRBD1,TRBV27,TGTGCCAGCAGTTCCGGACAGGGGTGGACTGAAGCTTTCTTT,CASSSGQGWTEAFF
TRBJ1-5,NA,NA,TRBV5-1,TGCGCCAGCAGCAGCGGGACATCGGGCCAGCCCCAGCATTTT,CASSSGTSGQPQHF
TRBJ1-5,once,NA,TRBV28,TGTGCCAGCAGCCCATGGGGGGTTTCGGGCAATCAGCCCCAGCATTTT,CASSPWGVSGNQPQHF